This TCR beta chain was recovered during a study of shared clonotypes between healthy human individuals. Study-wide points: How much donors shared clonotypes was expected to be affected by sequencing depth.

CDR3 size: 14 residues. The germline V gene encodes CDR1 MNHNS and CDR2 SASEGT. V lost 2 bases, J lost 10 bases, and 14 bases lay in between. Generated by immunoSEQ multiplex PCR, the TCRdb table keeps only in-frame clones and is missing some. The data contain roughly 2.6 million clones, more than 90% of them seen just once; the ten biggest clones take up around 0.14%. For this clone: Its antigen is currently unknown.

The rearrangement links TRBV6-1 to TRBJ1-4, with D possibly being TRBD1 (5 bases). The sequence derives from a man aged 18 to 35 in good health. Input material: naive CD4+ T cells sorted from blood. Subset noted: CD45RA+ positively selected. The chain's CDR3 is CASSEFSQGRKLFF. The CDR3 region has the DNA TGTGCCAGCAGTGAATTTAGCCAGGGACGAAAACTGTTTTTT.